These 18 T cell receptor beta chains were sequenced from one sample in a study of shared clonotypes between healthy human individuals. Some clones are missing from TCRdb's copy, which holds only in-frame ones; the method was immunoSEQ multiplex PCR. The repertoire holds about 300,000 clones, with around 74% as singletons. The sample taken for sequencing was memory CD4+ T cells sorted from blood. Subset indicated: CD45RA-negative fraction. Receptors originate from a man younger than 45 in good health.

The chain joins TRBV4-3 to TRBJ2-7; 8 bases map to TRBD2. The germline CDR1 and CDR2 sequences are LGHNA and YSLEER. V shed 0 bases, J shed 5 bases, and the junction held 9 bases outside the gene matches. The CDR3 is 16 residues long. The CDR3 sequence is CASSQDGVAGTNEQYF. As DNA, the CDR3 is TGCGCCAGCAGCCAAGATGGAGTAGCGGGAACCAACGAGCAGTACTTC.

This clone has just one count. The rearrangement uses TRBV4-1 and TRBJ2-3; D is ambiguous. The CDR3 is 16 amino acids. The germline V gene has CDR1 MGHRA and CDR2 YSYEKL. V lost 3 bases and J 0 bases, leaving 13 bases between the germline ends. The CDR3 here is CASSHSDLFSTDTQYF. CDR3 nucleotides: TGCGCCAGCAGCCACTCGGACCTTTTCAGCACAGATACGCAGTATTTT.

The chain couples TRBV7-8 to TRBJ2-7, with 12 bases that match TRBD2. The CDR3 consists of 14 residues. Looked up from germline, CDR1 is SGHVS and CDR2 is FQNEAQ. The ends lost 4 bases at V and 4 bases at J; junction bases unmatched: 2. CDR3 sequence reads: CASSWTSGDYEQYF. As DNA, the CDR3 is TGTGCCAGCAGCTGGACTAGCGGGGATTACGAGCAGTACTTC.

This clone occurred many times. The genes are TRBV6-6 and TRBJ2-3; 9 nucleotides line up with TRBD2. Germline V gene lookup returns CDR1 MNHNY and CDR2 SVGAGI (reference sequence). V lost 6 bases and J lost 4; bases outside the gene matches: 8. This CDR3 is built from 15 residues. The CDR3 region is CASSFPGTSSDTQYF. DNA for the CDR3: TGTGCCAGCAGCTTCCCCGGGACTAGCTCAGATACGCAGTATTTT.

The CDR3 nucleotides are TGCGCCAGCAGTGATTGGGACACATCCTACGAGCAGTACTTC. Protein product: CASSDWDTSYEQYF. The chain is built from TRBV10-2 and TRBJ2-7, with D possibly being TRBD1 (6 bases). Germline V gene sequence: CDR1 WSHSY, CDR2 SAAADI. This CDR3 has 14 residues. Trimming removed 3 bases from V and 1 base from J, with 10 bases in between.

In its sample, this clone was seen once. At the DNA level, this CDR3 is encoded by other sequences in the same sample as well. The chain is built from TRBV5-4 and TRBJ1-4; 7 positions agree with TRBD1. Germline trimming cut 2 bases from V and 0 bases from J; bases unmatched to any gene: 4. This CDR3 has 16 residues. Germline CDR1 SGHNT, CDR2 YYREEE (reference sequence). CDR3 region: CASSFGQVATNEKLFF. DNA for the CDR3: TGTGCCAGCAGCTTCGGACAGGTTGCAACTAATGAAAAACTGTTTTTT.

The table lists this clone with a few counts. At one end, the junction sequence differs from germline, possibly due to a read error. The J gene is TRBJ2-5, the V gene TRBV7-8; 14 nucleotides match TRBD2. CDR1 SGHVS and CDR2 FQNEAQ come from the germline V gene. This CDR3 comprises 17 residues. The CDR3 region has the DNA TGTGCCAGCAGCCTAGCTGGACTAGCGGGAGGAAAGGAGACCCAGTACTTC. Translating gives CASSLAGLAGGKETQYF.

This clone came up once. This chain connects TRBV11-2 to TRBJ2-1, with TRBD2 matching over 16 bases. J gave up 6 bases and V 6 bases, and 14 bases lay outside the gene matches. Looked up from germline, CDR1 is SGHAT and CDR2 is FQNNGV. This CDR3 spans 19 amino acids. The CDR3 sequence: CASRTVMGLAGGLGNEQFF. The DNA of the CDR3 is TGTGCCAGCAGAACAGTTATGGGACTAGCGGGAGGGTTAGGCAATGAGCAGTTCTTC. The variable domain in full, completed from reference TRBV11-2 and TRBJ2-1, reads EAGVAQSPRYKIIEKRQSVAFWCNPISGHATLYWYQQILGQGPKLLIQFQNNGVVDDSQLPKDRFSAERLKGVDSTLKIQPAKLEDSAVYLCASRTVMGLAGGLGNEQFFGPGTRLTVL.

This clone came up many times. The CDR3 coding sequence is TGTGCCAGCAGTCTTTACCAGGGTAGTGTCACTGAAGCTTTCTTT. This gives the protein CASSLYQGSVTEAFF. This chain uses TRBV25-1 with TRBJ1-1, with D possibly being TRBD1 (5 bases). The CDR3 runs to 15 residues. V was trimmed by 5 bases and J by 4 bases, leaving 17 bases between them. Germline CDR1 and CDR2: MGHDK and SYGVNS.

The chain recombines TRBV18 with TRBJ2-1; TRBD1 or TRBD2 may be the D gene (5 bases each). V lost 6 bases to trimming and J lost 4 bases, with 10 bases between them. The CDR3 has 13 amino acids. Germline V gene sequence: CDR1 KGHSH, CDR2 LQKENI. The CDR3 region is CASSGDLYNEQFF. CDR3 sequence (DNA): TGTGCCAGCTCGGGGGACCTTTACAATGAGCAGTTCTTC.

The chain employs TRBV7-2 and TRBJ2-5, with D perhaps matching TRBD2 (6 bases). Germline CDR1 reads SGHTA; CDR2 reads FQGNSA. CDR3 length: 14 amino acids. V lost 1 base and J 2 bases, leaving 8 bases between the germline ends. The CDR3 loop reads CASSLVGGQETQYF. CDR3 in DNA: TGTGCCAGCAGCTTAGTTGGAGGGCAAGAGACCCAGTACTTC. The full variable domain, with the rest looked up from reference TRBV7-2 and TRBJ2-5, is GAGVSQSPSNKVTEKGKDVELRCDPISGHTALYWYRQSLGQGLEFLIYFQGNSAPDKSGLPSDRFSAERTGGSVSTLTIQRTQQEDSAVYLCASSLVGGQETQYFGPGTRLLVL.

This clone turned up a few times. V usage is TRBV5-1 and J usage is TRBJ1-2; D may be TRBD1 (5 bases). The germline V gene has CDR1 SGHRS and CDR2 YFSETQ. CDR3 size: 13 residues. V lost 3 bases and J lost 8, with 14 bases in between. The CDR3 region has the DNA TGCGCCAGCAGCTCGCGAGTGGGGGAAGGCTACACCTTC. It translates to CASSSRVGEGYTF.

The sample holds many counts of this clone. This CDR3 is also generated by other DNA sequences in the sample. V gene TRBV5-6 combines with J gene TRBJ2-5, with TRBD1 identical over 8 bases. V trimming: 2 bases; J trimming: 5 bases; junction bases outside the gene matches: 8. The germline V gene encodes CDR1 SGHDT and CDR2 YYEEEE. The CDR3 is 15 residues long. For the CDR3, the DNA is TGTGCCAGCAGCTTCGTCGCAGGGGGCAGGGAGACCCAGTACTTC. Protein: CASSFVAGGRETQYF.

The genes are TRBV28 and TRBJ1-1; no reliable D call. Trimming cost V 3 bases and J 6 bases, with 11 bases left between them. Germline values: CDR1 MDHEN, CDR2 SYDVKM. There are 13 residues in the CDR3. CDR3 in DNA: TGTGCCAGCAGTTTGGTTGGAGAGTCTGAAGCTTTCTTT. Translated, it gives CASSLVGESEAFF.

This clone has just one count. The genes are TRBV11-3 and TRBJ2-1, with 7 bases aligning to TRBD2. Unmatched junction bases numbered 12, after V lost 5 bases and J lost 8 bases. Germline assignment: CDR1 SGHNT and CDR2 YENEEA. The CDR3 spans 15 residues. The CDR3 DNA reads as TGTGCCAGCAGCCCATACGCGGGAGTATTCGATGAGCAGTTCTTC. Translating gives CASSPYAGVFDEQFF.

The rearrangement joins TRBV28 to TRBJ1-2, with D tentatively TRBD1 (6 bases). V gave up 3 bases and J gave up 8 bases, with 19 bases separating them. The length of the CDR3 is 15 residues. Germline CDR1 and CDR2: MDHEN and SYDVKM. CDR3 protein: CASSFRGRGMGGYTF. The CDR3 region has the DNA TGTGCCAGCAGTTTCAGGGGTAGAGGGATGGGGGGCTACACCTTC.

The J gene is TRBJ1-1, the V gene TRBV2; D possibly corresponds to TRBD1 (5 bases). There are 18 residues in the CDR3. Looked up from germline, CDR1 is SNHLY and CDR2 is FYNNEI. V was shortened by 7 bases and J by 6 bases, with 30 bases between the two germline ends. In nucleotides, the CDR3 is TGTGCCAGCATATGGGGGAAACCGGGGTCCCCCTTGAGGGCTGAAGCTTTCTTT. Its translation: CASIWGKPGSPLRAEAFF. The full variable domain, rest sourced from reference TRBV2 and TRBJ1-1, is EPEVTQTPSHQVTQMGQEVILRCVPISNHLYFYWYRQILGQKVEFLVSFYNNEISEKSEIFDDQFSVERPDGSNFTLKIRSTKLEDSAMYFCASIWGKPGSPLRAEAFFGQGTRLTVV.

The chain couples TRBV5-4 to TRBJ2-7; D unresolved. Germline CDR1 SGHNT, CDR2 YYREEE (reference sequence). The ends were cut back, 3 bases at V and 2 bases at J, with 12 bases in the middle. The CDR3 has 14 residues. The CDR3, as DNA: TGTGCCAGCAGCTCCCGGCTAGGCCCCTACGAGCAGTACTTC. Its translation is CASSSRLGPYEQYF.